These 5 T cell receptor beta chains were sequenced from one sample in a study of a mutant IDH1 vaccine in newly diagnosed glioma. Antigens of these TCRs are unknown. Regarding time point: week 11, during vaccination. Vaccination used 300 ug of mutant IDH1 20-mer peptide per dose, with topical imiquimod. TCRdb's table, derived via immunoSEQ multiplex PCR, lists solely in-frame clones and lacks some. The repertoire holds tens of thousands of clones, with around 77% as singletons. Material: PBMCs, obtained from a glioma patient whose treatment included an IDH1 peptide vaccine. The receptors were gathered from a woman between 18 and 30 years old with glioma.

The chain employs TRBV11-3 and TRBJ2-7; D unclear. CDR3 length: 11 residues. V gave up 0 bases and J gave up 8 bases, with 5 bases separating them. Germline loops: CDR1 SGHNT, CDR2 YENEEA. The chain's CDR3 is CASSLDPKQYF. The DNA for the CDR3 is TGTGCCAGCAGCTTAGACCCCAAGCAGTACTTC. The full variable domain, completed using reference TRBV11-3 and TRBJ2-7, is EAGVVQSPRYKIIEKKQPVAFWCNPISGHNTLYWYLQNLGQGPELLIRYENEEAVDDSQLPKDRFSAERLKGVDSTLKIQPAELGDSAVYLCASSLDPKQYFGPGTRLTVT.

The CDR3 here is CASSLGSTGGGRPSSYNEQFF. CDR3 nucleotide sequence: TGCGCCAGCAGCTTGGGATCAACAGGGGGCGGTCGTCCTAGCTCCTACAATGAGCAGTTCTTC. The chain carries TRBV5-1 and TRBJ2-1; 9 nucleotides agree with TRBD1. V shed 0 bases, J shed 0 bases, and the junction held 16 bases outside the gene matches. Germline loops: CDR1 SGHRS, CDR2 YFSETQ. The CDR3 spans 21 residues.

The rearrangement uses TRBV5-1 and TRBJ1-4, with 9 bases identical to TRBD1. Germline CDR1 is SGHRS and CDR2 is YFSETQ. V was clipped by 4 bases and J by 8 bases; unmatched bases: 3. The CDR3 is made up of 13 amino acids. The CDR3 protein is CASSRTGEEKLFF. For the CDR3, the DNA is TGCGCCAGCAGCCGGACAGGGGAGGAAAAACTGTTTTTT. Variable domain in full (rest from reference TRBV5-1 and TRBJ1-4): KAGVTQTPRYLIKTRGQQVTLSCSPISGHRSVSWYQQTPGQGLQFLFEYFSETQRNKGNFPGRFSGRQFSNSRSEMNVSTLELGDSALYLCASSRTGEEKLFFGSGTQLSVL.

The DNA for the CDR3 is TGTGCCACCAGCGGCGAGAATTCACCCCTCCACTTT. Residues: CATSGENSPLHF. The J gene is TRBJ1-6, the V gene TRBV15; D remains ambiguous. Germline V lookup: CDR1 LNHNV, CDR2 YYDKDF (reference sequence). V was pared by 5 bases and J by 7 bases, with 6 bases between. The CDR3 loop spans 12 amino acids.

The gene calls are TRBV4-2 and TRBJ2-1, with D unclear. The V end lost 2 bases, the J end lost 0 bases, and 8 bases lay between the germline ends. CDR1 and CDR2 (germline): LGHNA, YNFKEQ. This CDR3 contains 15 residues. The CDR3 DNA is TGTGCCAGCAGCCAAACCGGAGACTCCTACAATGAGCAGTTCTTC. Amino acid sequence: CASSQTGDSYNEQFF.